This TCR beta chain was observed in a study of cytomegalovirus exposure and HLA in healthy donors. Germline values: CDR1 SNHLY, CDR2 FYNNEI. V shed 3 bases and J 2 bases; nucleotides not matched to a gene: 6. This CDR3 has 17 residues. The primer mix had 60 Vbeta and 13 Jbeta primers. Repertoires were generated with immunoSEQ multiplex PCR, while TCRdb's copy carries only in-frame clones and drops some. The data contain over 150,000 clones, around three quarters of them singletons. Study-wide findings and caveats: It was reported that TCR beta sequences correctly inferred the HLA-A and HLA-B alleles for most subjects.

For this clone: The antigen remains unidentified.

The sequence came from a woman aged 40 to 50 in good health and CMV-seronegative. The V gene is TRBV2, the J gene TRBJ2-3; 12 nucleotides line up with TRBD2. The specimen sequenced was PBMCs. CDR3 protein: CASSERTSGITTDTQYF. As DNA, the CDR3 is TGTGCCAGCAGTGAGAGGACTAGCGGGATTACCACAGATACGCAGTATTTT.